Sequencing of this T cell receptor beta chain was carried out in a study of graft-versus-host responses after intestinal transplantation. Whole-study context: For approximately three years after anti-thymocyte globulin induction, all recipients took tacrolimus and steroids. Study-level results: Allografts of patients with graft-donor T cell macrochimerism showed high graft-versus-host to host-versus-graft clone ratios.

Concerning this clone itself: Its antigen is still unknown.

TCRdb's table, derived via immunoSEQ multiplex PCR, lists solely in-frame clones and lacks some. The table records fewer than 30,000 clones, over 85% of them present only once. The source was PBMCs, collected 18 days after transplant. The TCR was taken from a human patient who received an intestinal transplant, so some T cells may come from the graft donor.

CDR3 sequence: CASRGLAGGPGELFF. CDR3 sequence (DNA): TGTGCCAGCCGGGGACTAGCGGGGGGGCCCGGGGAGCTGTTTTTT. V gene TRBV2 combines with J gene TRBJ2-2; TRBD2 agrees at 16 bases. This CDR3 contains 15 residues. Germline V gene lookup returns CDR1 SNHLY and CDR2 FYNNEI. The trim removed 8 bases at V and 6 bases at J, leaving 3 bases unmatched.